The 22 T cell receptor beta chains below come from one sample, sequenced in a study of blood T cell repertoires in COVID-19. The protocol was immunoSEQ multiplex PCR, while the TCRdb copy is restricted to in-frame clones and leaves out a portion. The table records about 19,000 clones, approximately 86% of them present only once. Source material: peripheral blood. The receptor set was obtained from a man between 65 and 85 years old with acute or convalescent COVID-19.

The rearrangement links TRBV7-8 to TRBJ2-1; a possible D gene is TRBD2 (6 bases). CDR3 length: 14 amino acids. From germline, CDR1 is SGHVS and CDR2 FQNEAQ. V was cut by 5 bases and J by 8 bases, with 16 bases left in between. The CDR3 is CASSDFGRGDEQFF. In DNA form, the CDR3 reads TGTGCCAGCAGCGACTTCGGGAGAGGCGATGAGCAGTTCTTC.

The V and J genes are TRBV6-2 or TRBV6-3 and TRBJ2-1, with TRBD2 as a possible D gene (5 bases). Germline loops: CDR1 MNHEY, CDR2 SVGEGT. The CDR3 is made up of 13 amino acids. V was clipped by 3 bases and J by 9 bases, with 12 bases between them. The CDR3 nucleotides read TGTGCCAGCAGTTATAAGGGAGAGGCTGAGCAGTTCTTC. Protein sequence: CASSYKGEAEQFF.

This chain links TRBV24-1 with TRBJ1-5; 9 bases map to TRBD1. The CDR3 has 19 residues. J was trimmed by 0 bases and V by 1 base; bases with no gene match: 9. CDR1 KGHDR and CDR2 SFDVKD come from the germline V gene. The CDR3 coding sequence is TGTGCCACCAGTGATTTAAGGGGACAGGGCCCTTATAGCAATCAGCCCCAGCATTTT. Protein product: CATSDLRGQGPYSNQPQHF.

This clone was detected only once. The gene calls are TRBV25-1 and TRBJ1-5; 10 bases agree with TRBD1. The V gene's germline CDR1 is MGHDK and CDR2 SYGVNS. This CDR3 has 13 amino acids. The V gene end was trimmed by 4 bases and the J gene end by 9 bases; junction bases not matched to a gene: 3. The CDR3 DNA sequence: TGTGCCAGCAGTGCGGGACAGGGGAGGCCCCAGCATTTT. This sequence encodes CASSAGQGRPQHF.

The chain recombines TRBV11-2 with TRBJ2-1, with D possibly being TRBD2 (6 bases). CDR3 length: 16 residues. The germline gives CDR1 SGHAT, CDR2 FQNNGV. V was trimmed by 0 bases and J by 7 bases, leaving 16 bases between them. The CDR3 nucleotides are TGTGCCAGCAGCTTAGAGAGTTGGAGGGCCTTGAATGAGCAGTTCTTC. Amino acids: CASSLESWRALNEQFF.

The rearrangement uses TRBV4-1 and TRBJ1-1; 7 nucleotides line up with TRBD1. Looked up from germline, CDR1 is MGHRA and CDR2 is YSYEKL. The CDR3 covers 15 residues. V lost 0 bases to trimming and J lost 12 bases; unmatched junction nucleotides: 13. Written as DNA, the CDR3 is TGCGCCAGCAGCCAAGAAGCTAAACCAGGGGGTTTGTCTTTCTTT. Protein product: CASSQEAKPGGLSFF.

The chain combines TRBV29-1 with TRBJ2-7; possibly TRBD2 for D (5 bases). Germline V CDR1 and CDR2: SQVTM, ANQGSEA. The germline V and J ends were trimmed by 6 bases and 0 bases, with 9 bases remaining between them. This CDR3 region has 12 residues. DNA of the CDR3: TGCAGCGTCTCTGGGAGCTCCTACGAGCAGTACTTC. Translating gives CSVSGSSYEQYF.

The V and J genes are TRBV9 and TRBJ1-2, with no clear D. Germline V gives CDR1 SGDLS, CDR2 YYNGEE. The V end was cut by 0 bases, the J end by 5 bases, with 14 bases between. CDR3 length: 15 amino acids. The CDR3 DNA is TGTGCCAGCAGCGTAGCTGAGGGAACGCAATATGGCTACACCTTC. Protein: CASSVAEGTQYGYTF.

This rearrangement joins TRBV20-1 to TRBJ2-7; 11 bases are shared with TRBD2. CDR3 length equals 15 residues. Germline V CDR1 and CDR2: DFQATT, SNEGSKA (reference sequence). V was pared by 3 bases and J by 3 bases, with 7 bases of the junction left unmatched. The CDR3 DNA is TGCAGTGCTAGTCCCCGACTAGCGGGATTCTACGAGCAGTACTTC. Protein sequence: CSASPRLAGFYEQYF.

The rearrangement links TRBV6-6 to TRBJ2-7; 8 nucleotides line up with TRBD1. Germline loops: CDR1 MNHNY, CDR2 SVGAGI (reference sequence). The CDR3 runs 13 residues. V trimming: 2 bases; J trimming: 3 bases; junction bases outside the gene matches: 0. CDR3: CASSYGTGYEQYF. The CDR3 region has the DNA TGTGCCAGCAGTTACGGGACAGGCTACGAGCAGTACTTC.

Regarding this clone: At one of its ends the junction is not consistent with the germline gene, which may arise from a read error. This rearrangement joins TRBV7-2 to TRBJ1-2; weak D call: TRBD1 (5 bases). Looked up from germline, CDR1 is SGHTA and CDR2 is FQGNSA. This CDR3 has 13 amino acids. The CDR3 reads CASSAMIQGDLAF. In nucleotides, the CDR3 is TGTGCCAGCAGCGCGATGATCCAAGGGGATCTCGCCTTC.

The chain combines TRBV4-3 with TRBJ2-7; 11 positions match TRBD1. J lost 5 bases, V lost 1 base, and 10 bases had no gene match. Germline CDR1 LGHNA, CDR2 YSLEER. The CDR3 covers 17 residues. The DNA of the CDR3 is TGCGCCAGCAGCCAAGTCCCACCGGGACAGGGGGTGGACGAGCAGTACTTC. Translated: CASSQVPPGQGVDEQYF.

The gene calls are TRBV6-5 and TRBJ2-7; TRBD1 agrees at 9 bases. The trim removed 6 bases at V and 7 bases at J, leaving 10 bases unmatched. The CDR3 covers 14 residues. Germline values: CDR1 MNHEY, CDR2 SVGAGI. The CDR3 DNA reads as TGTGCCAGCAGGAAACCGGGACAGGGAGGTGAGCAGTACTTC. It yields the protein CASRKPGQGGEQYF.

A few counts support this clone. This chain connects TRBV28 to TRBJ1-4; tentatively, D is TRBD1 (5 bases). CDR3 length: 15 residues. The germline V and J ends were trimmed by 6 bases and 8 bases, with 19 bases remaining between them. The germline gives CDR1 MDHEN, CDR2 SYDVKM. The CDR3 DNA follows: TGTGCCAGCAGCTTCGCGGGGGGAACTTGGGAAAAACTGTTTTTT. Its translation: CASSFAGGTWEKLFF. Full variable domain (rest looked up from reference TRBV28 and TRBJ1-4): DVKVTQSSRYLVKRTGEKVFLECVQDMDHENMFWYRQDPGLGLRLIYFSYDVKMKEKGDIPEGYSVSREKKERFSLILESASTNQTSMYLCASSFAGGTWEKLFFGSGTQLSVL.

The chain couples TRBV7-8 to TRBJ2-7; possibly TRBD2 for D (7 bases). V dropped 2 bases and J dropped 3 bases, with 11 bases sitting between them. Per germline, CDR1 SGHVS and CDR2 FQNEAQ. This CDR3 is built from 14 residues. In nucleotides, the CDR3 is TGTGCCAGCAGCTTACCGGGGGGCGACTACGAGCAGTACTTC. This codes for CASSLPGGDYEQYF.

J is TRBJ2-7 and V is TRBV29-1; 16 nucleotides agree with TRBD2. The V gene end was trimmed by 3 bases and the J gene end by 5 bases; junction bases not matched to a gene: 4. The germline V gene encodes CDR1 SQVTM and CDR2 ANQGSEA. CDR3 length: 15 amino acids. In DNA form, the CDR3 reads TGCAGCGTTGATAATGGGACTAGCGGGAGGGACGAGCAGTACTTC. Translating it yields CSVDNGTSGRDEQYF.

The rearrangement uses TRBV27 and TRBJ1-6, with a weak D call TRBD1 (5 bases). CDR1 is MNHEY, CDR2 SMNVEV, per germline (reference sequence). Deletions cut 6 bases from V and 8 bases from J, with 11 bases between. This CDR3 has 13 amino acids. CDR3 coding DNA: TGTGCCAGCAGAACAGGAGGGGATTCACCCCTCCACTTT. It codes for CASRTGGDSPLHF.

This clone was seen more than once but under ten times. The V gene is TRBV6-2 or TRBV6-3, the J gene TRBJ2-1; TRBD2 aligns across 8 bases. The junction had 13 bases not matched to a gene; V was cut back by 0 bases and J by 9 bases. CDR1 is MNHEY, CDR2 SVGEGT, per germline. The CDR3 length is 17 residues. The CDR3 DNA reads as TGTGCCAGCAGTTACTCGACGGGAGGGAGCCACCAGCTTGAGCAGTTCTTC. As protein: CASSYSTGGSHQLEQFF.

V gene TRBV29-1 combines with J gene TRBJ2-3; the match to TRBD2 covers 7 bases. V lost 4 bases, J lost 3 bases, and 10 bases stayed unmatched. This CDR3 comprises 15 residues. Germline V lookup: CDR1 SQVTM, CDR2 ANQGSEA. The CDR3 is CSVAGGEGPTDTQYF. The CDR3 DNA reads TGCAGCGTTGCTGGGGGGGAGGGCCCGACAGATACGCAGTATTTT.

The chain employs TRBV19 and TRBJ1-5, with D perhaps matching TRBD1 (6 bases). V was pared by 3 bases and J by 0 bases, with 18 bases between. The germline V gene encodes CDR1 LNHDA and CDR2 SQIVND (reference sequence). The CDR3 sequence is 18 residues long. The CDR3 region is CASSMARTVLYSNQPQHF. The CDR3 bases are TGTGCCAGTAGTATGGCGAGGACAGTACTTTATAGCAATCAGCCCCAGCATTTT.

The chain joins TRBV19 to TRBJ2-1; TRBD2 matches at 10 bases. V was pared by 5 bases and J by 8 bases, with 6 bases of the junction left unmatched. Germline V gene lookup returns CDR1 LNHDA and CDR2 SQIVND (reference sequence). The CDR3 loop spans 14 amino acids. Here the CDR3 reads CASSLSSGRDEQFF. CDR3 sequence (DNA): TGTGCCAGTAGTTTGTCTAGCGGGAGAGATGAGCAGTTCTTC.

The chain links TRBV9 to TRBJ1-3; 9 nucleotides match TRBD1. Germline loops: CDR1 SGDLS, CDR2 YYNGEE. V trimming: 4 bases; J trimming: 0 bases; junction bases outside the gene matches: 8. There are 17 residues in the CDR3. The DNA of the CDR3 is TGTGCCAGCAGCTTGGGACAGGGCCCTTCCTCTGGAAACACCATATATTTT. This sequence encodes CASSLGQGPSSGNTIYF.